The present T cell receptor beta chain was sequenced within a study of shared clonotypes between healthy human individuals. Looking at the study overall: Each donor contributed plates that comprised three CD4 naive, three CD4 memory, two CD8 naive and one CD8 memory.

A remark on this clone: As yet, its antigen is unknown.

Regarding the study as a whole: Sampling used blood alone; tissue repertoires probably differ.

A deep-level run was used for the assay. TCRdb's copy holds only in-frame clones and misses some; the assay was immunoSEQ multiplex PCR. The sample holds 2 million to 2.5 million clones, just under 95% seen once. The receptor comes from a man between 18 and 29 years old in good health. Some clones in this sample may be carry-over from other donors' samples. The sample was naive CD4+ T cells from PBMCs. Indicated subset: CD45RA+ positively selected.

CDR3 nucleotides: TGTGCCAGCAGTTTGACGCCAATATACGAGCAGTACTTC. Protein sequence: CASSLTPIYEQYF. This chain connects TRBV28 to TRBJ2-7, with D uncertain. CDR1 MDHEN and CDR2 SYDVKM come from the germline V gene. V lost 3 bases and J 4 bases, leaving 10 bases between the germline ends. The CDR3 is 13 residues long.